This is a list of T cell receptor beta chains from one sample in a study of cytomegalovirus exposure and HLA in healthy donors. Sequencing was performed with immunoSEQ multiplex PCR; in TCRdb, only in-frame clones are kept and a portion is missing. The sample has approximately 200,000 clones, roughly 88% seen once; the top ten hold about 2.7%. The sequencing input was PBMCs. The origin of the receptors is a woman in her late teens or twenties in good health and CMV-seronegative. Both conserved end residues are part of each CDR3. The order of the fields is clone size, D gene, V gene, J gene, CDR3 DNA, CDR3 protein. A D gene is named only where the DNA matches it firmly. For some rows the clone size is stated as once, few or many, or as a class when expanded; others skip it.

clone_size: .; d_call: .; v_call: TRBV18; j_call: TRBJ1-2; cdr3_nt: TGTGCCAGCTCACCACCGACAGGACATGGCTACACCTTC; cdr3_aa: CASSPPTGHGYTF
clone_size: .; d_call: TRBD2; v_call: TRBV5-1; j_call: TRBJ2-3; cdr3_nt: TGCGCCAGCAGCTTGTACGGGAGGGGCACAGATACGCAGTATTTT; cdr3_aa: CASSLYGRGTDTQYF
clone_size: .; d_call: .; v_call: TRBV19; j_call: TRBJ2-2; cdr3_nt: TGTGCCAGTAGTAGCGGGATGGGTACCGGGGAGCTGTTTTTT; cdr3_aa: CASSSGMGTGELFF
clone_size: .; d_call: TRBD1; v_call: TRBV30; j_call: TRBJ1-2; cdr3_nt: TGTGCCTGGAGTGTACGACAGGGGTACCCCTATGGTTACACCTTC; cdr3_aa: CAWSVRQGYPYGYTF
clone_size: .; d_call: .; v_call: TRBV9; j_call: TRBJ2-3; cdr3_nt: TGTGCCAGCAGCGCCGACTTGAGGGATACGCAGTATTTT; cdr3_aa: CASSADLRDTQYF
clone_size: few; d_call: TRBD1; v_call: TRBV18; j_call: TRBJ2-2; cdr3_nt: TGTGCCAGCTCACCACCCAGGGGGCTCAGCGGGGAGCTGTTTTTT; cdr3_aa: CASSPPRGLSGELFF
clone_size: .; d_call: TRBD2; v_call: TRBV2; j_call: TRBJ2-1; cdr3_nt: TGTGCCAGCAGTGAAGTAGCGGGGACCTACAATGAGCAGTTCTTC; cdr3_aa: CASSEVAGTYNEQFF
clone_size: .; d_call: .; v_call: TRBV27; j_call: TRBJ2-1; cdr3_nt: TGTGCCAGCAGTTTGTCGGACTTTTACAATGAGCAGTTCTTC; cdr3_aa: CASSLSDFYNEQFF
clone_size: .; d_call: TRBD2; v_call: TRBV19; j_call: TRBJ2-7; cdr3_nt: TGTGCCAGTAGTAATCCGGCTAGCGGGATCGGGGAGCAGTACTTC; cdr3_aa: CASSNPASGIGEQYF
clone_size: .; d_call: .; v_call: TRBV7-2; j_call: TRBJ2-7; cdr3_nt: TGTGCCAGCAGAAATAGCGCGCGCTACGAGCAGTACTTC; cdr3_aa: CASRNSARYEQYF
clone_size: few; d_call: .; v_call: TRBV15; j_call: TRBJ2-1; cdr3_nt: TGTGCCACCAGCAATGGGAGGAGCTCCTACAATGAGCAGTTCTTC; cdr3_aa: CATSNGRSSYNEQFF
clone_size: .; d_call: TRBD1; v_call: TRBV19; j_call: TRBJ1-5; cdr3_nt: TGTGCCAGCACGGAGACAGGGGGTAGTTTTGGCAATCAGCCCCAGCATTTT; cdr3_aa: CASTETGGSFGNQPQHF
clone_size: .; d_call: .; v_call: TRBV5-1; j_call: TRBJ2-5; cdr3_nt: TGCGCCAGCAGCGTCAACCACAGGGCAGAAGAGACCCAGTACTTC; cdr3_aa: CASSVNHRAEETQYF
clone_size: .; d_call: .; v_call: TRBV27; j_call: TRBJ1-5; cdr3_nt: TGTGCCAGCAGCCCCCCCGGAGGAAATCAGCCCCAGCATTTT; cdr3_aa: CASSPPGGNQPQHF
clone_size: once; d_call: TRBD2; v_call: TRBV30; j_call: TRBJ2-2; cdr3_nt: TGTGCCTGGAGTGTACATTCGGCGGGACTAGCGGTACCTACAAGCACCTCCGGGGAGCTGTTTTTT; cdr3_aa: CAWSVHSAGLAVPTSTSGELFF
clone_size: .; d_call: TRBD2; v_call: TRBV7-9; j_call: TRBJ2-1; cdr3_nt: TGTGCCAGCAGCTTAGTACTAGCGGCTTACAATGAGCAGTTCTTC; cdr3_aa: CASSLVLAAYNEQFF
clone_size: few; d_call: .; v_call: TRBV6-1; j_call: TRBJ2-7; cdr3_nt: TGTGCCAGTTGTCTCAGGGTCGCCTACGAGCAGTACTTC; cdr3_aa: CASCLRVAYEQYF
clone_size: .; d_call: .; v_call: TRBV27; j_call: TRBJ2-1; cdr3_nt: TGTGCCAGCAGTACGTGGCAGGGCTCCTACAATGAGCAGTTCTTC; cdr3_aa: CASSTWQGSYNEQFF
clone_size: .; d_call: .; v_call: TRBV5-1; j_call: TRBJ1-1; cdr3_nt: TGCGCCAGCAGCTTGACAGGGCGGGCCACTGAAGCTTTCTTT; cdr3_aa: CASSLTGRATEAFF
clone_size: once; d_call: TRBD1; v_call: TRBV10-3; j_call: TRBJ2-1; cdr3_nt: TGTGCCATCAGTGAGGGACAGGGGTACAATGAGCAGTTCTTC; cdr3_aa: CAISEGQGYNEQFF
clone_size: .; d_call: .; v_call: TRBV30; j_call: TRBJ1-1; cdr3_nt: TGTGCCTGGAGTGAGGGAACAGGGAACACTGAAGCTTTCTTT; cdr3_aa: CAWSEGTGNTEAFF
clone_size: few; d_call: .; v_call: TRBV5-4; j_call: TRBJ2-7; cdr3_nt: TGTGCCAGCAGCAGCCAATCAACAGGGCTTCAGCAGTACTTC; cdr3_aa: CASSSQSTGLQQYF
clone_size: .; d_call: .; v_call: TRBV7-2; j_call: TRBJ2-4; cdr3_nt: TGTGCCAGCAGCTTAGGTTCCAGGGTAGCCAAAAACATTCAGTACTTC; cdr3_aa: CASSLGSRVAKNIQYF
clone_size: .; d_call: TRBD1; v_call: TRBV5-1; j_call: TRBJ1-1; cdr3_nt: TGCGCCAGCGGGTTGGGACAGATGAACACTGAAGCTTTCTTT; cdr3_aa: CASGLGQMNTEAFF
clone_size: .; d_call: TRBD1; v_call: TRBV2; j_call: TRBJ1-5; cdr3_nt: TGTGCCAGCAGTGAGAAATGGGGCAGGACAGGGGATCAGCCCCAGCATTTT; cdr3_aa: CASSEKWGRTGDQPQHF
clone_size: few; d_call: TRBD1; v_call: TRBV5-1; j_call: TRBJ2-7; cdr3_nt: TGCGCCAGCAGCTTGATCGGGACAGGTGACGAGCAGTACTTC; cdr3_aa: CASSLIGTGDEQYF
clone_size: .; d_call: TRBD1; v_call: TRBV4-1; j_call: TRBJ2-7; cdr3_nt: TGCGCCAGCAGCCCCAGGGGGCTTACCGAGAGAATCTACGAGCAGTACTTC; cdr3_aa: CASSPRGLTERIYEQYF
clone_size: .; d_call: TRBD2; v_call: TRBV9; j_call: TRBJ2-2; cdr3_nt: TGTGCCAGCAGCGCAGACTCGGGACTAGTAGACACCGGGGAGCTGTTTTTT; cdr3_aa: CASSADSGLVDTGELFF
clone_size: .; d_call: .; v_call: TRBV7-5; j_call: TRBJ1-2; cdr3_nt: TGTGCCAGAACCTCGGATCGGGGGATGTGGAGCTATGGCTACACCTTC; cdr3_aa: CARTSDRGMWSYGYTF
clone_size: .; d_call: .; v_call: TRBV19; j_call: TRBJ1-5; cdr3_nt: TGTGCCAGTAGTATTCCGGTTAGGACACCTAATCAGCCCCAGCATTTT; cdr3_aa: CASSIPVRTPNQPQHF
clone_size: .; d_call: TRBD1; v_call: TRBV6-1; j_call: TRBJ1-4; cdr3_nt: TGTGCCAGCAGGGGTGAGGGGGCGCCGGGAAAACTGTTTTTT; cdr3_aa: CASRGEGAPGKLFF
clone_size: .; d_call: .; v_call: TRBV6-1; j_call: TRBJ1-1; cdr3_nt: TGTGCCAGCAGTGCCACAGGGATCAGCACTGAAGCTTTCTTT; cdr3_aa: CASSATGISTEAFF
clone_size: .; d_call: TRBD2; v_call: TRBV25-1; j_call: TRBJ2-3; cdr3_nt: TGTGCCAGCAGTGAATTGGGAGGGGTCAGCACAGATACGCAGTATTTT; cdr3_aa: CASSELGGVSTDTQYF
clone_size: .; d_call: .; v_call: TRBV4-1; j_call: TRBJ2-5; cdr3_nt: TGCGCCAGCAGCCAAGCTGGCACCGAAGAGACCCAGTACTTC; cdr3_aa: CASSQAGTEETQYF
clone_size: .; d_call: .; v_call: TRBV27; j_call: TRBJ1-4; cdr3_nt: TGTGCCAGCAACTACAGGACTAATGAAAAACTGTTTTTT; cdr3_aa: CASNYRTNEKLFF
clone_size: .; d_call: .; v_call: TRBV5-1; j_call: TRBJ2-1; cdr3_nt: TGCGCCAGCAGCTTGGCTACCTACAATGAGCAGTTCTTC; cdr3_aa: CASSLATYNEQFF
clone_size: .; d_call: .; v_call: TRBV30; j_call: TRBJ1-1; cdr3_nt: TGTGCCTGGAGTTCAGGGGTGAACACTGAAGCTTTCTTT; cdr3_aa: CAWSSGVNTEAFF